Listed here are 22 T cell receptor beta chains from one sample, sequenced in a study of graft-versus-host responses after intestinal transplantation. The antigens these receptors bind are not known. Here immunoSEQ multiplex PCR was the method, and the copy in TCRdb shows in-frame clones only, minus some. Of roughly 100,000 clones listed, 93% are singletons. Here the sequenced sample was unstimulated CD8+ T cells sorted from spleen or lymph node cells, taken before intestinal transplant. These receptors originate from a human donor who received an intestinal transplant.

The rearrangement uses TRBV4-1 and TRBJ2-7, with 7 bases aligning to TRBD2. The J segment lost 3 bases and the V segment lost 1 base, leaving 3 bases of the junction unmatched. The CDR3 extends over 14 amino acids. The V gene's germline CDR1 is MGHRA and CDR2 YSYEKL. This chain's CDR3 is CASSQGSGRYEQYF. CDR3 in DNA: TGCGCCAGCAGCCAAGGTAGCGGGCGCTACGAGCAGTACTTC.

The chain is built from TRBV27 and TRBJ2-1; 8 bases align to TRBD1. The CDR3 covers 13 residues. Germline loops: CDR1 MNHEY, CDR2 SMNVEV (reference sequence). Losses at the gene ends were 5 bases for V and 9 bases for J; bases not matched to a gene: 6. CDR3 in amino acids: CASSPLTGGEQFF. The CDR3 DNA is TGTGCCAGCAGTCCACTCACAGGGGGTGAGCAGTTCTTC.

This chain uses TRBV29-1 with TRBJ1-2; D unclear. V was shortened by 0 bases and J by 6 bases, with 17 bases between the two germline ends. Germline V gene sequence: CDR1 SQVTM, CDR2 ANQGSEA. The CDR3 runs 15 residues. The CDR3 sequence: CSVEEEGPQENGYTF. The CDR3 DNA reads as TGCAGCGTTGAAGAAGAAGGGCCCCAGGAGAATGGCTACACCTTC. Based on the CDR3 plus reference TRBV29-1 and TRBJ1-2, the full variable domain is SAVISQKPSRDICQRGTSLTIQCQVDSQVTMMFWYRQQPGQSLTLIATANQGSEATYESGFVIDKFPISRPNLTFSTLTVSNMSPEDSSIYLCSVEEEGPQENGYTFGSGTRLTVV.

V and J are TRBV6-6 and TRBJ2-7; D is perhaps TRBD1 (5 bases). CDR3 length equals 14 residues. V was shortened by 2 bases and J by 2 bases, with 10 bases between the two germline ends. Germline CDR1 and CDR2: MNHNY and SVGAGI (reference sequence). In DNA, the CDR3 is TGTGCCAGCAGTTACCCTGACAGAGCCTACGAGCAGTACTTC. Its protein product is CASSYPDRAYEQYF.

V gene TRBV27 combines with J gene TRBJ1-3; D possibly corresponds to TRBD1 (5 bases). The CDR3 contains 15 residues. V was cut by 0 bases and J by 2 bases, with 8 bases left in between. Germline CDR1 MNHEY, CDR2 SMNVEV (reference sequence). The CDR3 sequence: CASSLSRDPGNTIYF. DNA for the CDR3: TGTGCCAGCAGTTTATCCAGGGATCCTGGAAACACCATATATTTT.

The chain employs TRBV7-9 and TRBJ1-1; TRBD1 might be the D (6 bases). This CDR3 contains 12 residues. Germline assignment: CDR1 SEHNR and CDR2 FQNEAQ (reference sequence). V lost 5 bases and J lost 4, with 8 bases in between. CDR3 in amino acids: CASSPDSTEAFF. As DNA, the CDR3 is TGTGCCAGCAGCCCGGACAGCACTGAAGCTTTCTTT.

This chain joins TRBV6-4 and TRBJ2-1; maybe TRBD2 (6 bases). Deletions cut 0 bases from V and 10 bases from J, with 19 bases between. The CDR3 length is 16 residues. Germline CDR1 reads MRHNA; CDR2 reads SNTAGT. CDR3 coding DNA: TGTGCCAGCAGTGACTCGGGGGACTTCCTATACGAGGAGCAGTTCTTC. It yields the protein CASSDSGDFLYEEQFF.

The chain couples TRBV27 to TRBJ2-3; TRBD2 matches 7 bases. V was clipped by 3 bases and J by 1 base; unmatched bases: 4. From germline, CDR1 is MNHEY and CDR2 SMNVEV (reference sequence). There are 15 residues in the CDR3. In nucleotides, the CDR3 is TGTGCCAGCAGTTTGACGGGGGGTGGCACAGATACGCAGTATTTT. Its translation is CASSLTGGGTDTQYF.

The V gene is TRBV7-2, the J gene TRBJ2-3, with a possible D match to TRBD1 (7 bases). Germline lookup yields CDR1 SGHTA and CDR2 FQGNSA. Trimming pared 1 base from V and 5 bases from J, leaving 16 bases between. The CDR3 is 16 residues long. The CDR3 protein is CASSLGSGGLGDTQYF. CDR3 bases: TGTGCCAGCAGCTTAGGCTCAGGGGGGCTGGGAGATACGCAGTATTTT. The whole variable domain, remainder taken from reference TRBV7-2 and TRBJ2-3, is GAGVSQSPSNKVTEKGKDVELRCDPISGHTALYWYRQSLGQGLEFLIYFQGNSAPDKSGLPSDRFSAERTGGSVSTLTIQRTQQEDSAVYLCASSLGSGGLGDTQYFGPGTRLTVL.

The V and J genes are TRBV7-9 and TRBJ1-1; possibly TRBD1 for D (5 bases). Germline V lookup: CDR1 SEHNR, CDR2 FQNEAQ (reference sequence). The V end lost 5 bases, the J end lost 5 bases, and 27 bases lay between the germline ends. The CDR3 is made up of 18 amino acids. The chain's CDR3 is CASSQQTWPARAGTEAFF. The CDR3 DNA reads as TGTGCCAGCAGCCAACAAACTTGGCCCGCCAGGGCCGGGACTGAAGCTTTCTTT.

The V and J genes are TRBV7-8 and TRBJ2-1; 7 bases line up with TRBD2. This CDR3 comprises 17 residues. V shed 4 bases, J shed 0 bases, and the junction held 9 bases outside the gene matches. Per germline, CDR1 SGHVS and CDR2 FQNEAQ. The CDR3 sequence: CASSSRNGGSSYNEQFF. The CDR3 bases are TGTGCCAGCAGCTCCAGAAACGGGGGGAGCTCCTACAATGAGCAGTTCTTC.

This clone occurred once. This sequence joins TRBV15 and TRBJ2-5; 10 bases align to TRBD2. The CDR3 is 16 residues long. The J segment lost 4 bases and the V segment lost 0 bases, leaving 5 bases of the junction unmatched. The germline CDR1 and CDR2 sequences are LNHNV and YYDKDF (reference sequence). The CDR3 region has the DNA TGTGCCACCAGCAGAGATATTAGCGGGGGGTCAGAGACCCAGTACTTC. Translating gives CATSRDISGGSETQYF.

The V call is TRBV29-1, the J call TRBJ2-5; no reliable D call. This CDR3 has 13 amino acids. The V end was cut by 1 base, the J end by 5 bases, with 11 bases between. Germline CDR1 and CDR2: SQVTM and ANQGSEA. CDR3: CSVEGILGETQYF. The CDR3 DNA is TGCAGCGTTGAAGGGATCTTGGGGGAGACCCAGTACTTC. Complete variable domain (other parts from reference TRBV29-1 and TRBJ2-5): SAVISQKPSRDICQRGTSLTIQCQVDSQVTMMFWYRQQPGQSLTLIATANQGSEATYESGFVIDKFPISRPNLTFSTLTVSNMSPEDSSIYLCSVEGILGETQYFGPGTRLLVL.

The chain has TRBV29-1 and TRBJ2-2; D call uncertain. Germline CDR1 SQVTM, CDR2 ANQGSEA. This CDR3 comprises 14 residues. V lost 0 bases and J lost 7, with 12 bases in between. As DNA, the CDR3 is TGCAGCGTTGAAGATTTTGAAGCCCGCGGGGAGCTGTTTTTT. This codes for CSVEDFEARGELFF.

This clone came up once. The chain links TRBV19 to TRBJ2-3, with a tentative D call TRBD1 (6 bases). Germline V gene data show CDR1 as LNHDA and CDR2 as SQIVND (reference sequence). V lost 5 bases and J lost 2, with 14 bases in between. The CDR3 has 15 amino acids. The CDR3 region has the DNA TGTGCCAGTAGTCCCCTCAGACAGGTCACAGATACGCAGTATTTT. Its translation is CASSPLRQVTDTQYF.

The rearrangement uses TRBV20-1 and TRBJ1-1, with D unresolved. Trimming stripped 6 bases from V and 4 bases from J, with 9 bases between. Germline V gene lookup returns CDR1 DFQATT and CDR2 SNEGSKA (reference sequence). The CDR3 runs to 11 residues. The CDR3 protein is CSAGEGTEAFF. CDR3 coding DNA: TGCAGTGCCGGAGAGGGCACTGAAGCTTTCTTT.

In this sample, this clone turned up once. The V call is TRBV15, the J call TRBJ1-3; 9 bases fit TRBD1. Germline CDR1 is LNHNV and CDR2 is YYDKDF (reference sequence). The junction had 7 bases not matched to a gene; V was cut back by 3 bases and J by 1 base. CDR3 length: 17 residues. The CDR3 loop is CATSSGTGSYSGNTIYF. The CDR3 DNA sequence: TGTGCCACCAGCAGTGGGACAGGGTCATATTCTGGAAACACCATATATTTT.

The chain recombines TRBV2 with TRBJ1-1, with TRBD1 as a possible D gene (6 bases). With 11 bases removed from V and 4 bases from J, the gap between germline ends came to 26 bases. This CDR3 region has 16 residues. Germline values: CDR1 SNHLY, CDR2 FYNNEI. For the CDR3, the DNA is TGTGCCGTTGGGGGGGGCCGGATTCTGGGGCGCACTGAAGCTTTCTTT. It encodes CAVGGGRILGRTEAFF.

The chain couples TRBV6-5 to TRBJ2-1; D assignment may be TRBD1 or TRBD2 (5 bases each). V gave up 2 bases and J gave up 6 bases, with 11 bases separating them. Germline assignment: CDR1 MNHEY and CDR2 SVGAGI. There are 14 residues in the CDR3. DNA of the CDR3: TGTGCCAGCAGTTACCTCGGGACCTCCAATGAGCAGTTCTTC. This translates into CASSYLGTSNEQFF.

CDR3 sequence: CASRLRKNRGGEKLFF. The CDR3 DNA reads as TGTGCAAGTCGCTTAAGAAAGAATAGGGGAGGAGAAAAACTGTTTTTT. V is TRBV12-2 and J is TRBJ1-4. TRBV12-2 is assigned pseudogene status. This CDR3 has 16 amino acids.

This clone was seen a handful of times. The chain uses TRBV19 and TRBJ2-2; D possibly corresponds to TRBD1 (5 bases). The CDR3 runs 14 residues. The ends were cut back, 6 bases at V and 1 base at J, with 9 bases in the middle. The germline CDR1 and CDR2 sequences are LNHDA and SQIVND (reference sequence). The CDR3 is CASRTTVNTGELFF. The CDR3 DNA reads TGTGCCAGTAGGACGACAGTGAACACCGGGGAGCTGTTTTTT.

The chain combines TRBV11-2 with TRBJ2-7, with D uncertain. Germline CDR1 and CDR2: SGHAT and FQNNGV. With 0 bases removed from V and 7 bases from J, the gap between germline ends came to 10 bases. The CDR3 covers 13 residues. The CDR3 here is CASSLESSWEQYF. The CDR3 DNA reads TGTGCCAGCAGCTTAGAATCATCGTGGGAGCAGTACTTC.